This T cell receptor (beta chain) was recorded in a study of post-analysis software for immune sequencing data. On the study more broadly: The patients showed relapsing-remitting, secondary progressive and progressive-relapsing multiple sclerosis courses.

On this clonotype itself: What it binds is unknown.

V was clipped by 3 bases and J by 5 bases, with 23 bases between them. This CDR3 region has 16 residues. The germline V gene encodes CDR1 DFQATT and CDR2 SNEGSKA (reference sequence). Study-wide results and limits: Patients with multiple sclerosis recorded significantly lower normalized Chao1 diversity than controls, the study found. TRBV5-6, TRBV5-1 and TRBV20-1 were among 4 or 5 TRBV segments more frequent in patients than controls.

The TCR beta cDNA libraries carried unique molecular identifiers. cDNA molecules numbering about 480,000 came from approximately 0.91 to 9.4 million T cells. TCRdb passed the PCR reads through MiXCR, listing each CDR3 protein once. The sample holds 450,000 to 650,000 distinct CDR3 sequences; 40% to 50% are singletons and the top ten take 1.5% to 2%. This TCR was sampled from a girl under 18 with multiple sclerosis. What was sequenced was blood. The V gene is TRBV20-1, the J gene TRBJ2-7, with unresolved D. DNA for the CDR3: TGCAGTGCTAGCCCGACTCTAGGATTAGGTTCGGACGAGCAGTACTTC. This sequence encodes CSASPTLGLGSDEQYF.